This T cell receptor beta chain is drawn from a study of identical twins. The CDR3 has 14 residues. With 6 bases clipped from V and 5 bases from J, the junction kept 9 bases outside the gene matches. The germline gives CDR1 MNHNS, CDR2 SASEGT. TCRdb passed the 5' RACE reads through MiXCR, listing each CDR3 protein once. The repertoire has about 890,000 distinct CDR3 sequences, 9% to 15% of them found once; the top ten carry around 1.6%. The same sample was also studied in work on yellow fever vaccine responses in identical twins.

The sample consisted of PBMCs. The receptor was isolated from a young woman in good health. J is TRBJ2-7 and V is TRBV6-1, with 8 bases identical to TRBD1. CDR3 region: CASRGQGGGNEQYF. As DNA, the CDR3 is TGTGCCAGCAGAGGACAGGGCGGCGGGAACGAGCAGTACTTC.